This TCR beta chain was obtained from a study of T cells in Graves' hyperthyroidism and ophthalmopathy. TCR beta CDR3 regions were amplified from RNA. The HTBI set primed first-round TCR CDR3 RT-PCR. TCRdb ran MiXCR on the multiplex PCR reads and lists one entry per CDR3 protein. Altogether over 500,000 distinct CDR3 sequences are present, roughly 18% being singletons, with the ten largest covering around 17%. The study, taken as a whole, reports: Separation of ophthalmopathy from stable hyperthyroidism was achieved by a 13 V-J model. Ophthalmopathy, as predicted by the model, came a median about seven months after the prediction. Most thyroid clonotypes with frequency above 0.001 were detected in blood.

The CDR3 is 11 residues long. The germline gives CDR1 MNHEY, CDR2 SMNVEV (reference sequence). V dropped 5 bases and J dropped 7 bases, with 9 bases sitting between them. It was roughly 10 ml of fresh peripheral blood that supplied the PBMCs. This clonotype was observed a handful of times. Antigen: not known. The chain has TRBV27 and TRBJ2-7, with D uncertain. What was sequenced was blood. The sequence came from a young woman with Graves' ophthalmopathy. CDR3 in amino acids: CASSESLEQYF. The CDR3 DNA follows: TGTGCCAGCAGTGAATCTTTAGAGCAGTACTTC.